These 12 T cell receptor beta chains originate from one sample sequenced in a study of blood T cell repertoires in COVID-19. TCRdb keeps only in-frame clones here, not all; method: immunoSEQ multiplex PCR. The sample carries hundreds of thousands of clones, 70% to 90% recorded once. The sequencing sample was made of peripheral blood. The receptors come from a human donor in a cohort sampled during active COVID-19.

The rearrangement links TRBV5-6 to TRBJ1-2; TRBD1 agrees at 11 bases. The CDR3 is 15 residues long. Looked up from germline, CDR1 is SGHDT and CDR2 is YYEEEE. The V segment lost 0 bases and the J segment 4 bases; nucleotides outside the gene matches: 2. The CDR3 DNA reads as TGTGCCAGCAGCTTGGAAGGGACAGGGGGCTATGGCTACACCTTC. Its protein is CASSLEGTGGYGYTF.

The V and J genes are TRBV4-1 and TRBJ1-3, with 11 bases aligning to TRBD1. The CDR3 is 19 residues long. CDR1 is MGHRA and CDR2 is YSYEKL in the germline V gene. Germline trimming cut 5 bases from V and 0 bases from J; bases unmatched to any gene: 12. CDR3 in DNA: TGCGCCAGCAGCAACGAGATATGGGGGACAGGGGGCTCTGGAAACACCATATATTTT. The encoded protein is CASSNEIWGTGGSGNTIYF.

This clone turned up a few times. The chain couples TRBV18 to TRBJ1-2; D gene uncertain. The CDR3 has 17 residues. V lost 6 bases to trimming and J lost 4 bases, with 24 bases between them. Germline CDR1 reads KGHSH; CDR2 reads LQKENI. The CDR3 DNA is TGTGCCAGCTCCCGAAATCAAGACTCCGGAGATTTCTATGGCTACACCTTC. Translated, it gives CASSRNQDSGDFYGYTF.

This clone has at least ten counts. J is TRBJ2-1 and V is TRBV7-3, with 7 positions matching TRBD1. The trim removed 3 bases at V and 3 bases at J, leaving 5 bases unmatched. Germline CDR1 SGHTA, CDR2 FQGTGA. This CDR3 comprises 15 residues. CDR3 amino acids: CASSLRQGIYNEQFF. The CDR3 nucleotides are TGTGCCAGCAGCTTGAGACAGGGAATCTACAATGAGCAGTTCTTC.

The chain combines TRBV12-3 or TRBV12-4 with TRBJ1-2; the match to TRBD1 covers 10 bases. Unmatched junction bases numbered 0, after V lost 8 bases and J lost 0 bases. This CDR3 is built from 13 residues. The CDR3: CASGQGANYGYTF. CDR3 coding DNA: TGTGCCAGCGGACAGGGGGCTAACTATGGCTACACCTTC.

The gene calls are TRBV9 and TRBJ1-1; a weak D match, TRBD1 (6 bases). The CDR3 is 15 amino acids. CDR1 and CDR2 from the germline V gene are SGDLS and YYNGEE. The V gene lost 6 bases and the J gene lost 1 base, with 16 bases spanning the gap. As DNA, the CDR3 is TGTGCCAGCAACGCGGGGGGGCTGGGGAACACTGAAGCTTTCTTT. As protein: CASNAGGLGNTEAFF. Variable domain in full (rest from reference TRBV9 and TRBJ1-1): DSGVTQTPKHLITATGQRVTLRCSPRSGDLSVYWYQQSLDQGLQFLIQYYNGEERAKGNILERFSAQQFPDLHSELNLSSLELGDSALYFCASNAGGLGNTEAFFGQGTRLTVV.

The chain has TRBV7-2 and TRBJ1-3; TRBD1 matches at 11 bases. CDR3 length equals 17 residues. CDR1 and CDR2 (germline): SGHTA, FQGNSA. V gave up 3 bases and J gave up 0 bases; unmatched junction bases: 4. CDR3 protein: CASSLGGQGGSGNTIYF. Here the CDR3 DNA reads TGTGCCAGCAGCTTGGGGGGACAGGGGGGCTCTGGAAACACCATATATTTT.

The chain uses TRBV20-1 and TRBJ1-2; 8 positions agree with TRBD1. The CDR3 has 11 residues. Germline trimming cut 6 bases from V and 4 bases from J; bases unmatched to any gene: 1. Germline CDR1 is DFQATT and CDR2 is SNEGSKA (reference sequence). The CDR3 nucleotides are TGCAGTGCAGACAGGGGCTATGGCTACACCTTC. Encoded protein: CSADRGYGYTF.

The rearrangement uses TRBV2 and TRBJ2-1, with D possibly TRBD2 on 5 matching bases. In germline, CDR1 is SNHLY, CDR2 FYNNEI. With 4 bases removed from V and 6 bases from J, the gap between germline ends came to 16 bases. The CDR3 length is 15 residues. The CDR3 sequence: CASSGTSTMSNEQFF. Written as DNA, the CDR3 is TGTGCCAGCAGTGGGACTTCTACAATGAGCAATGAGCAGTTCTTC. Looking up the rest from reference TRBV2 and TRBJ2-1 gives the full variable domain: EPEVTQTPSHQVTQMGQEVILRCVPISNHLYFYWYRQILGQKVEFLVSFYNNEISEKSEIFDDQFSVERPDGSNFTLKIRSTKLEDSAMYFCASSGTSTMSNEQFFGPGTRLTVL.

The chain is built from TRBV6-5 and TRBJ1-4, with a weak D call TRBD1 (5 bases). Germline-derived CDR1 and CDR2 are MNHEY and SVGAGI. Trimming took off 5 bases at V and 5 bases at J, with 15 bases between the two ends. The CDR3 covers 15 residues. Here the CDR3 DNA reads TGTGCCAGCAGTCCCAGGACAAGTTTAAATGAAAAACTGTTTTTT. Translation: CASSPRTSLNEKLFF.

J is TRBJ1-2 and V is TRBV18; D remains ambiguous. Trimming took 0 bases from V and 5 from J, leaving 13 bases between them. Germline assignment: CDR1 KGHSH and CDR2 LQKENI. CDR3 length: 15 residues. This CDR3 is CASSPPERILYGYTF. DNA of the CDR3: TGTGCCAGCTCACCACCGGAAAGGATACTATATGGCTACACCTTC.

This chain uses TRBV5-1 with TRBJ2-5; 8 bases are a match to TRBD1. V lost 2 bases to trimming and J lost 4 bases; unmatched junction nucleotides: 1. Germline loops: CDR1 SGHRS, CDR2 YFSETQ. This CDR3 is 13 amino acids long. CDR3 nucleotides: TGCGCCAGCAGCTTTACAGGGGGAGAGACCCAGTACTTC. Amino acid sequence: CASSFTGGETQYF.